Below, 17 T cell receptor beta chains from the same sample are listed, as sequenced in a study of blood T cell repertoires in COVID-19. The data were produced by immunoSEQ multiplex PCR, yet TCRdb's version contains in-frame clones alone and is incomplete. The sample holds 95,000 to 100,000 clones, about 81% seen once. Sequenced sample: peripheral blood. The source is a woman between 55 and 75 years old with acute or convalescent COVID-19.

The V gene is TRBV7-2, the J gene TRBJ2-1; 10 bases align to TRBD1. With 1 base clipped from V and 3 bases from J, the junction kept 3 bases outside the gene matches. CDR3 size: 16 residues. The germline CDR1 and CDR2 sequences are SGHTA and FQGNSA. CDR3 nucleotide sequence: TGTGCCAGCAGCTTAGGGGGGACAGGGGTCTACAATGAGCAGTTCTTC. It is translated as CASSLGGTGVYNEQFF.

The rearrangement links TRBV28 to TRBJ1-4; 9 nucleotides align to TRBD1. Trimming removed 4 bases from V and 4 bases from J; junction bases left unmatched: 4. From germline, CDR1 is MDHEN and CDR2 SYDVKM. CDR3 size: 15 residues. The CDR3 DNA reads TGTGCCAGCAGTTCTCTGACAGGGGGTAATGAAAAACTGTTTTTT. Amino acid sequence: CASSSLTGGNEKLFF.

This clone came up once. The chain is built from TRBV2 and TRBJ1-5, with a weak D call TRBD1 (5 bases). Germline values: CDR1 SNHLY, CDR2 FYNNEI. The V gene lost 7 bases and the J gene lost 0 bases, with 10 bases spanning the gap. The CDR3 runs 14 residues. In DNA, the CDR3 is TGTGCCAGCACCCAGGGAAATAGCAATCAGCCCCAGCATTTT. Encoded protein: CASTQGNSNQPQHF.

The rearrangement links TRBV6-5 to TRBJ2-1; 9 bases are a match to TRBD2. Trimming cost V 6 bases and J 6 bases; bases outside gene matches: 6. This CDR3 is 14 amino acids long. CDR1 and CDR2 (germline): MNHEY, SVGAGI. CDR3 DNA: TGTGCCAGCAGGAGGGGTAGCGGGGGCAATGAGCAGTTCTTC. Translation gives CASRRGSGGNEQFF.

The chain has TRBV6-2 or TRBV6-3 and TRBJ1-2, with D perhaps TRBD1 (6 bases). The CDR3 extends over 13 amino acids. Trimming took off 2 bases at V and 7 bases at J, with 11 bases between the two ends. CDR1 is MNHEY, CDR2 SVGEGT, per germline. This CDR3 reads CASSYGQKGGYTF. In nucleotides, the CDR3 is TGTGCCAGCAGTTACGGACAGAAAGGTGGCTACACCTTC.

V usage is TRBV18 and J usage is TRBJ1-2; D is perhaps TRBD1 (5 bases). V was trimmed by 6 bases and J by 5 bases, leaving 19 bases between them. The CDR3 totals 15 residues. CDR1 and CDR2 from the germline V gene are KGHSH and LQKENI. CDR3 protein: CASSEGQSAFYGYTF. CDR3 DNA: TGTGCCAGCTCGGAGGGGCAGTCGGCCTTTTATGGCTACACCTTC.

The chain is built from TRBV5-1 and TRBJ1-2; D may be TRBD1 (5 bases). V gave up 0 bases and J gave up 5 bases, with 8 bases separating them. The CDR3 spans 13 residues. Germline-derived CDR1 and CDR2 are SGHRS and YFSETQ. CDR3 bases: TGCGCCAGCAGCTTGGCGGGGGGGTATGGCTACACCTTC. Translated: CASSLAGGYGYTF.

The rearrangement joins TRBV20-1 to TRBJ2-3; TRBD2 might be the D (7 bases). The CDR3 length is 14 residues. Deletions cut 6 bases from V and 1 base from J, with 14 bases between. CDR1 is DFQATT, CDR2 SNEGSKA, per germline (reference sequence). In nucleotides, the CDR3 is TGCAGTGCAAGTGACGGGGGGCGCACAGATACGCAGTATTTT. Translating it yields CSASDGGRTDTQYF.

The table lists this clone with a few counts. This chain joins TRBV5-1 and TRBJ2-7; D is unresolved. This CDR3 comprises 11 residues. The germline CDR1 and CDR2 sequences are SGHRS and YFSETQ. V lost 3 bases to trimming and J lost 4 bases, with 5 bases between them. Written as DNA, the CDR3 is TGCGCCAGCAGCTCTTTATACGAGCAGTACTTC. The encoded protein is CASSSLYEQYF.

This clone was seen once. CDR3 sequence (DNA): TGTGCCAGCAGCTTCAACTCGCGGAAAAATTCACCCCTCCACTTT. Its protein is CASSFNSRKNSPLHF. This chain connects TRBV11-3 to TRBJ1-6; D ambiguous. The CDR3 runs to 15 residues. Trimming shortened V by 3 bases and J by 7 bases, and 13 bases separated the two germline ends. Per the germline V gene, CDR1 is SGHNT and CDR2 is YENEEA.

The chain uses TRBV24-1 and TRBJ2-2, with TRBD2 as a possible D gene (5 bases). The CDR3 covers 17 residues. CDR1 KGHDR and CDR2 SFDVKD come from the germline V gene. V lost 4 bases and J 3 bases, leaving 17 bases between the germline ends. The CDR3 spells CATSESRDLIYTGELFF. CDR3 bases: TGTGCCACCAGTGAGTCCCGGGATTTAATTTACACCGGGGAGCTGTTTTTT.

The gene calls are TRBV6-5 and TRBJ2-4, with a weak D call TRBD1 (5 bases). CDR3 length equals 14 residues. Looked up from germline, CDR1 is MNHEY and CDR2 is SVGAGI. V lost 3 bases and J 3 bases, leaving 9 bases between the germline ends. The CDR3 region is CASSYDRNKNIQYF. The CDR3 DNA sequence: TGTGCCAGCAGTTATGACAGAAACAAAAACATTCAGTACTTC.

The CDR3 sequence is CASSQRQGNGYTF. In nucleotides, the CDR3 is TGTGCCAGTAGTCAAAGACAGGGGAATGGCTACACCTTC. The V call is TRBV19, the J call TRBJ1-2; TRBD1 agrees at 8 bases. The V and J ends lost 5 bases and 6 bases, in that order; junction bases with no gene match: 5. The CDR3 covers 13 residues. Germline loops: CDR1 LNHDA, CDR2 SQIVND (reference sequence).

This clone was detected only once. The rearrangement uses TRBV2 and TRBJ2-5; 12 nucleotides align to TRBD2. V lost 0 bases to trimming and J lost 5 bases; unmatched junction nucleotides: 4. The CDR3 runs to 16 residues. CDR1 is SNHLY, CDR2 FYNNEI, per germline. This chain's CDR3 is CASSEAPSGGAETQYF. CDR3 sequence (DNA): TGTGCCAGCAGTGAAGCGCCTAGCGGGGGGGCTGAGACCCAGTACTTC.

The chain couples TRBV30 to TRBJ1-1, with TRBD1 matching over 8 bases. Germline V gene data show CDR1 as GTSNPN and CDR2 as SVGIG (reference sequence). V was pared by 0 bases and J by 6 bases, with 9 bases of the junction left unmatched. The CDR3 contains 15 residues. The CDR3 region is CAWSVPVTGAAEAFF. The CDR3 DNA reads TGTGCCTGGAGTGTACCGGTGACAGGGGCGGCTGAAGCTTTCTTT.

J is TRBJ1-2 and V is TRBV7-2, with D perhaps matching TRBD1 (6 bases). Trimming took off 5 bases at V and 3 bases at J, with 10 bases between the two ends. Germline CDR1 and CDR2: SGHTA and FQGNSA. This CDR3 has 13 amino acids. The DNA for the CDR3 is TGTGCCAGCAGCCGGAACAGGGACTATGGCTACACCTTC. Translation gives CASSRNRDYGYTF.

The chain recombines TRBV2 with TRBJ1-2; no reliable D call. Trimming took 7 bases from V and 2 from J, leaving 11 bases between them. The CDR3 covers 13 residues. Germline CDR1 reads SNHLY; CDR2 reads FYNNEI. The CDR3 DNA reads as TGTGCCAGCACCAATGGACTGAACTATGGCTACACCTTC. Translation: CASTNGLNYGYTF.